One and the same sample provided the 9 T cell receptor beta chains below, sequenced in a study of technical replicates of blood from a few donors. The repertoire was sequenced with immunoSEQ multiplex PCR; TCRdb's copy has only in-frame clones and lacks some. The repertoire includes 75,000 to 100,000 clones, roughly 95% of them detected once, and under 0.45% sits in the top ten. Material for sequencing was T cells isolated from PBMCs. The receptors derive from a human donor in good health.

J is TRBJ2-7 and V is TRBV5-4; weak D call: TRBD1 (5 bases). This CDR3 is 14 amino acids long. Germline assignment: CDR1 SGHNT and CDR2 YYREEE (reference sequence). V lost 5 bases and J lost 2, with 14 bases in between. The CDR3 DNA sequence: TGTGCCAGCAGACGAGACAGTGGGCCCTACGAGCAGTACTTC. The encoded protein is CASRRDSGPYEQYF.

The count of this clone is one. This chain joins TRBV7-9 and TRBJ2-2; possibly TRBD2 for D (5 bases). The germline gives CDR1 SEHNR, CDR2 FQNEAQ (reference sequence). The V end lost 7 bases, the J end lost 5 bases, and 8 bases lay between the germline ends. The CDR3 loop spans 12 amino acids. CDR3 sequence: CASKRTTGELFF. The CDR3 DNA is TGTGCCAGCAAGCGGACGACCGGGGAGCTGTTTTTT.

The chain employs TRBV12-5 and TRBJ2-1; 11 bases are shared with TRBD2. Germline assignment: CDR1 LGHNT and CDR2 FRNRAP. With V trimmed by 7 bases and J by 9 bases, 17 bases remained unmatched. The CDR3 length is 17 residues. The CDR3 here is CASAFHGTSGSYVEQFF. The CDR3 nucleotides are TGTGCTAGTGCATTCCACGGAACTAGCGGGAGTTACGTTGAGCAGTTCTTC. Full variable domain (missing parts from reference TRBV12-5 and TRBJ2-1): DARVTQTPRHKVTEMGQEVTMRCQPILGHNTVFWYRQTMMQGLELLAYFRNRAPLDDSGMPKDRFSAEMPDATLATLKIQPSEPRDSAVYFCASAFHGTSGSYVEQFFGPGTRLTVL.

The chain recombines TRBV4-1 with TRBJ2-3, with a possible D match to TRBD2 (6 bases). Germline CDR1 and CDR2: MGHRA and YSYEKL. The CDR3 runs to 15 residues. Trimming took 2 bases from V and 1 from J, leaving 10 bases between them. CDR3 coding DNA: TGCGCCAGCAGCCAAACGGGACTTGGCACAGATACGCAGTATTTT. Protein sequence: CASSQTGLGTDTQYF.

The chain uses TRBV11-2 and TRBJ2-1, with D perhaps matching TRBD1 (7 bases). The CDR3 spans 14 residues. Germline CDR1 is SGHAT and CDR2 is FQNNGV. V lost 5 bases and J 12 bases, leaving 20 bases between the germline ends. Here the CDR3 reads CASSANRQGAGQFF. In DNA, the CDR3 is TGTGCCAGCAGCGCGAACCGACAGGGAGCGGGGCAGTTCTTC.

The J gene is TRBJ1-2, the V gene TRBV2, with 8 bases that match TRBD1. J gave up 4 bases and V 3 bases, and 7 bases lay outside the gene matches. The CDR3 totals 15 residues. Germline CDR1 reads SNHLY; CDR2 reads FYNNEI. CDR3 region: CASSESRDRSYGYTF. CDR3 nucleotides: TGTGCCAGCAGTGAGAGCAGGGACAGGTCCTATGGCTACACCTTC.

This CDR3 reads CASNQGPSYEQYF. The CDR3 DNA is TGTGCCAGTAATCAGGGGCCCTCCTACGAGCAGTACTTC. This sequence joins TRBV19 and TRBJ2-7, with D possibly being TRBD1 (6 bases). V was trimmed by 7 bases and J by 0 bases, leaving 10 bases between them. This CDR3 spans 13 amino acids. CDR1 is LNHDA and CDR2 is SQIVND in the germline V gene (reference sequence).

The genes are TRBV19 and TRBJ2-3; TRBD2 agrees at 9 bases. Unmatched junction bases numbered 14, after V lost 7 bases and J lost 6 bases. The CDR3 runs 16 residues. Germline lookup yields CDR1 LNHDA and CDR2 SQIVND (reference sequence). DNA for the CDR3: TGTGCCAGTAACCGTGAATTAGCGGGAGAACGGGATACGCAGTATTTT. Encoded protein: CASNRELAGERDTQYF.

This sequence joins TRBV6-5 and TRBJ1-1; D call uncertain. V was clipped by 5 bases and J by 2 bases, with 6 bases between them. This CDR3 is built from 12 residues. Germline-derived CDR1 and CDR2 are MNHEY and SVGAGI. CDR3 residues: CASSQLNTEAFF. The CDR3 DNA is TGTGCCAGCAGTCAGTTAAACACTGAAGCTTTCTTT.